The source of this TCR delta chain is a study of gamma-delta T cells after stem cell transplantation. Germline V gene data show CDR1 as GEAIGNYY and CDR2 as EKD. Trimming removed 3 bases from V and 8 bases from J, with 21 bases in between. The length of the CDR3 is 15 residues. In the case of this clone: This likely stems from a read error, as it lies one base from a far larger clone. The same CDR3 also results from other DNA sequences found in this sample.

TCRdb made new clone calls on the RT-PCR reads using CATT. The sample shows about 1,300 delta-chain clones, 2.5% to 3% of them seen only once. The receptor comes from a human donor. It is not recorded whose cells these are; they may come from a transplant donor. The specimen sequenced was gamma-delta T cells. This rearrangement joins TRDV2 to TRDJ1, with D maybe TRDD3 (6 bases). CDR3 residues: CACDPVDTASHKLIF. The CDR3 nucleotides read TGTGCCTGTGACCCCGTGGATACTGCGAGCCACAAACTCATCTTT.